The TCR beta chain described here comes from a study of cytomegalovirus exposure and HLA in healthy donors. Whole-study results and caveats: Based on reports, TCR beta sequences accurately predicted HLA-A and HLA-B alleles for most subjects. It was shown in a later analysis that HLA-associated TCR beta chains were more clonally expanded than other, equally common chains. About 90% or about 30% of the time was how often most TCR beta V segments were productive, according to an earlier analysis. Several V segments, TRBV6-2 and TRBV6-3 among them, could not be told apart and were dropped.

The CDR3 is made up of 15 amino acids. Germline CDR1 SGHRS, CDR2 YFSETQ. The germline V and J ends were trimmed by 0 bases and 2 bases, with 10 bases remaining between them. Comment on this clone: The target antigen is unknown.

The PCR employed 60 Vbeta primers together with 13 Jbeta primers. The assay was immunoSEQ multiplex PCR, and TCRdb's table has in-frame clones only and misses some. The table has around 64,000 clones, around 89% seen once. The V and J genes are TRBV5-1 and TRBJ2-3; D uncertain. The sequencing input was PBMCs. The source is a woman under 40 in good health and CMV-seropositive. This CDR3 is CASSLASAYTDTQYF. Here the CDR3 DNA reads TGCGCCAGCAGCTTGGCGAGCGCGTACACAGATACGCAGTATTTT.